Listed below are T cell receptor beta chains from one sample, sequenced in a study of T cells after yellow fever vaccination. A single record per CDR3 protein comes from TCRdb applying MiXCR to the 5' RACE reads. The sample lists 110,000 to 150,000 distinct CDR3 sequences, more than 6.5% occurring once. The sequencing used CD4+ T cells sorted from PBMCs, collected 10 days after the yellow fever booster vaccination. The receptors were sampled from a young man who received the YFV17D yellow fever vaccine. CDR3s include the opening cysteine and the closing phenylalanine or tryptophan. D genes are given only for firm matches. Where a row states a size, it is once, few, many or the class of an expanded clone; other rows omit it.

TRBV30	many	.	TRBJ2-1	CAWSTTNEQFF	TGTGCCTGGAGTACCACCAATGAGCAGTTCTTC
TRBV7-2	many	TRBD1	TRBJ2-1	CASSLDRGDEQFF	TGTGCCAGCAGCTTGGACAGGGGTGATGAGCAGTTCTTC
TRBV5-1	few	.	TRBJ2-5	CASRTAGETQYF	TGCGCCAGCAGAACAGCAGGGGAGACCCAGTACTTC
TRBV20-1	many	TRBD2	TRBJ2-3	CSAPPSSGRAGEGTQYF	TGCAGTGCTCCCCCGTCTAGCGGGAGGGCAGGGGAGGGGACGCAGTATTTT
TRBV2	many	.	TRBJ2-1	CASSERRRSVHNEQFF	TGTGCCAGCAGTGAACGACGGAGAAGTGTACACAATGAGCAGTTCTTC
TRBV30	many	TRBD2	TRBJ2-1	CAWKLLSTSSSSYNEQFF	TGTGCCTGGAAACTCTTATCGACTAGCTCCAGCTCCTACAATGAGCAGTTCTTC
TRBV29-1	many	.	TRBJ1-2	CSVELGSGYGYTF	TGCAGCGTTGAACTGGGCAGCGGTTATGGCTACACCTTC
TRBV5-5	many	TRBD2	TRBJ2-1	CASSLVQLAGDEQFF	TGTGCCAGCAGCTTGGTTCAACTAGCGGGCGATGAGCAGTTCTTC
TRBV7-2	many	TRBD2	TRBJ2-5	CASSFHGTSGITTQYF	TGTGCCAGCAGCTTTCACGGGACTAGCGGAATAACGACCCAGTACTTC
TRBV5-1	many	.	TRBJ1-2	CASSLTGSPTNYGYTF	TGCGCCAGCAGCTTGACAGGGAGCCCGACTAACTATGGCTACACCTTC
TRBV20-1	many	TRBD1	TRBJ2-3	CSARQGGTDTQYF	TGCAGTGCTAGACAGGGGGGCACAGATACGCAGTATTTT
TRBV24-1	many	TRBD2	TRBJ2-1	CATSAPGLAGSNEQFF	TGTGCCACCAGTGCCCCCGGACTAGCGGGCTCCAATGAGCAGTTCTTC
TRBV29-1	many	.	TRBJ2-5	CSVERAEETQYF	TGCAGCGTTGAGAGAGCCGAAGAGACCCAGTACTTC
TRBV6-5	many	.	TRBJ2-7	CASTDTFGGLSYEQYF	TGTGCCAGCACGGACACATTTGGGGGGCTTTCCTACGAGCAGTACTTC
TRBV4-3	many	.	TRBJ2-4	CASSQDPGLAKNIQYF	TGCGCCAGCAGCCAAGATCCGGGGCTAGCCAAAAACATTCAGTACTTC
TRBV7-2	many	.	TRBJ1-5	CASSFSGGGQPQHF	TGTGCCAGCAGCTTTTCTGGGGGCGGTCAGCCCCAGCATTTT
TRBV5-6	many	.	TRBJ2-2	CASSLSPGAQSGELFF	TGTGCCAGCAGCTTGTCTCCGGGGGCGCAGTCCGGGGAGCTGTTTTTT
TRBV20-1	many	.	TRBJ2-7	CSASPFRNEQYF	TGCAGTGCTAGCCCCTTTCGGAACGAGCAGTACTTC
TRBV20-1	many	.	TRBJ2-3	CSASTAAGDTQYF	TGCAGTGCTAGCACGGCGGCAGGAGATACGCAGTATTTT
TRBV5-1	many	.	TRBJ2-6	CASSLWVRATSGANVLTF	TGCGCCAGCAGCTTGTGGGTAAGGGCGACCTCTGGGGCCAACGTCCTGACTTTC
TRBV7-5	many	.	TRBJ2-1	CISVPEARRLARDHCSYNEQFF	.
TRBV24-1	few	.	TRBJ2-1	CATSDAQGSSSYNEQFF	TGTGCCACCAGTGATGCCCAGGGCTCAAGCTCCTACAATGAGCAGTTCTTC
TRBV15	many	.	TRBJ2-1	CATSPGYSYNEQFF	TGTGCCACCAGCCCGGGATACTCCTACAATGAGCAGTTCTTC
TRBV12-3/TRBV12-4	many	.	TRBJ1-2	CASGGGLYGYTF	TGTGCCTCAGGAGGGGGACTCTATGGCTACACCTTC
TRBV5-1	many	TRBD1	TRBJ1-5	CASSLTGGEPQHF	TGCGCCAGCAGCTTGACAGGGGGGGAGCCCCAGCATTTT
TRBV12-3/TRBV12-4	.	.	TRBJ1-1	CASRLGGAVGEAFF	TGTGCCAGCAGACTTGGGGGGGCTGTCGGTGAAGCTTTCTTT
TRBV12-3/TRBV12-4	.	TRBD2	TRBJ2-1	CASSPPAGGPFNEQFF	TGTGCCAGCAGCCCACCAGCGGGAGGGCCTTTCAATGAGCAGTTCTTC
TRBV5-4	few	.	TRBJ1-1	CASSSPGRRTEAFF	TGTGCCAGCAGCTCGCCCGGTCGTAGGACTGAAGCTTTCTTT
TRBV24-1	many	.	TRBJ2-3	CATDGQDTQYF	TGTGCCACCGACGGACAAGATACGCAGTATTTT
TRBV12-3/TRBV12-4	many	.	TRBJ1-1	CASSLRGGFTEAFF	TGTGCCAGCAGCCTCCGAGGGGGTTTTACTGAAGCTTTCTTT
TRBV18	many	.	TRBJ2-7	CASSPYRDSYEQYF	TGTGCCAGCTCACCCTACAGGGACTCCTACGAGCAGTACTTC
TRBV7-2	many	.	TRBJ1-1	CASSLTGLDTEAFF	TGTGCCAGCAGCTTAACAGGTTTGGACACTGAAGCTTTCTTT
TRBV6-1	many	TRBD2	TRBJ2-7	CASSAGLAVSYEQYF	TGTGCCAGCAGTGCGGGACTAGCGGTCTCCTACGAGCAGTACTTC
TRBV30	many	TRBD1	TRBJ2-3	CAGDRGGDTQYF	TGTGCCGGGGACAGGGGTGGGGATACGCAGTATTTT
TRBV5-6	few	.	TRBJ2-7	CASSLEEREQYF	TGTGCCAGCAGCTTGGAGGAGCGCGAGCAGTACTTC
TRBV20-1	many	.	TRBJ1-5	CSASLDRANQPQHF	TGCAGTGCTAGCCTGGACAGAGCCAATCAGCCCCAGCATTTT
TRBV29-1	many	.	TRBJ2-1	CSVTLPGEQFF	TGCAGCGTGACCCTCCCGGGTGAGCAGTTCTTC
TRBV7-9	.	.	TRBJ2-7	CASSFSRAGIPYEQYF	TGTGCCAGCAGCTTTAGCCGGGCGGGTATCCCCTACGAGCAGTACTTC
TRBV20-1	many	.	TRBJ2-3	CSASPEGTQYF	TGCAGTGCTAGCCCCGAGGGGACGCAGTATTTT
TRBV7-6	many	TRBD1	TRBJ1-4	CASSFRTGPEKLFF	TGTGCCAGCAGCTTCCGGACAGGGCCCGAAAAACTGTTTTTT
TRBV19	few	.	TRBJ2-7	CASSNPGPYEQYF	TGTGCCAGTAGTAACCCGGGACCCTACGAGCAGTACTTC
TRBV5-1	many	TRBD1	TRBJ1-1	CASSPGDREGEAFF	TGCGCCAGCAGCCCCGGCGACAGGGAGGGTGAAGCTTTCTTT
TRBV5-1	.	.	TRBJ2-1	CASSIGITYNEQFF	TGCGCCAGCAGCATCGGGATTACCTACAATGAGCAGTTCTTC
TRBV20-1	few	.	TRBJ2-3	CSATVDSSTDTQYF	TGCAGTGCTACGGTCGACTCTAGCACAGATACGCAGTATTTT
TRBV5-1	many	.	TRBJ2-2	CASSWDHPSTGELFF	TGCGCCAGCAGCTGGGACCACCCGAGCACCGGGGAGCTGTTTTTT
TRBV7-2	.	.	TRBJ1-5	CASSFSGRGTDQPQHF	TGTGCCAGCAGCTTCTCCGGTAGGGGCACAGATCAGCCCCAGCATTTT
TRBV7-2	many	TRBD2	TRBJ2-7	CASSYTSGMGYEQYF	TGTGCCAGCAGCTATACCAGCGGGATGGGATACGAGCAGTACTTC
TRBV20-1	many	TRBD1	TRBJ2-5	CSAPTGGLGETQYF	TGCAGTGCCCCGACAGGGGGTCTGGGGGAGACCCAGTACTTC
TRBV24-1	many	TRBD1	TRBJ1-5	CATSDGTVQHF	TGTGCCACCAGTGACGGGACAGTGCAGCATTTT
TRBV30	many	.	TRBJ2-5	CAWSHNRAQYF	TGTGCCTGGAGCCACAACCGGGCCCAGTACTTC